This note documents a single TCR beta chain sequence. Its matching antigen is unknown. This CDR3 contains 14 residues. CDR1 and CDR2 from the germline V gene are MGHDK and SYGVNS. The V gene end was trimmed by 3 bases and the J gene end by 6 bases; junction bases not matched to a gene: 2. This sample is drawn from a study of T cell responses to AZD1222 COVID-19 vaccine. Overall study findings and caveats: Baseline serology detected seropositivity in only six AZD1222 recipients. Clonal diversity was possibly underestimated, and the donors were mostly white British, with more females. Reportedly, nearly half of unique spike TCRs recognized epitopes outside B.1.351/B.1.1.7 mutations.

Using immunoSEQ multiplex PCR, the repertoire was profiled, and TCRdb retains in-frame clones only, with some absent. The sample holds approximately 89,000 clones, approximately 90% seen once. This TCR derives from an adult in good health. The chain combines TRBV25-1 with TRBJ1-5, with 10 bases identical to TRBD1. Here the sequenced sample was peripheral blood, taken on day 0 of AZD1222 vaccination. The CDR3, as DNA: TGTGCCAGCAGTGATGGACAGGGGGTTCAGCCCCAGCATTTT. This encodes CASSDGQGVQPQHF.